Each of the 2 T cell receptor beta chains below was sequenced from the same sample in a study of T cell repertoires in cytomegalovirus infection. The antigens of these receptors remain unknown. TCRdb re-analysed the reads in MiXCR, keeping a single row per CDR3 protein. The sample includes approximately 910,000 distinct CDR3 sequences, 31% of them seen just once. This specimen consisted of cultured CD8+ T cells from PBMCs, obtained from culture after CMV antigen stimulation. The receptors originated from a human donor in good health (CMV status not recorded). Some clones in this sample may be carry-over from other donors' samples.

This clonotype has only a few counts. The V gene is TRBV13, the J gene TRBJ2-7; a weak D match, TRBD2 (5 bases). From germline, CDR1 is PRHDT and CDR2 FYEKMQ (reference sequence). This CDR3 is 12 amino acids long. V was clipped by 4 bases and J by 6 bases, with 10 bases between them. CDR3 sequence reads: CASSSPGSEQYV. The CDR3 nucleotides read TGTGCCAGCAGCTCCCCGGGGTCCGAGCAGTACGTC.

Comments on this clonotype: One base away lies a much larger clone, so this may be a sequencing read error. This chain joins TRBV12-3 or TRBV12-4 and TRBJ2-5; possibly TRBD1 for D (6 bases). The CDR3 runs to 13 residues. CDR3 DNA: TGTGCCAACAGTTTGTGGGGGCACGAGACCCAGTACTTC. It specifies CANSLWGHETQYF.